These 30 T cell receptor beta chains share one sample of origin, sequenced in a study of T cells after yellow fever vaccination. TCRdb re-analysed the 5' RACE reads in MiXCR, keeping a single row per CDR3 protein. The table lists roughly 68,000 distinct CDR3 sequences, approximately 6.1% of them singletons. Here the sequenced sample was CD8+ T cells sorted from PBMCs, taken about 41 days after the first yellow fever vaccination. These TCRs come from a man aged 18 to 29 who received the YFV17D yellow fever vaccine.

This clonotype was detected a few times. This rearrangement joins TRBV23-1 to TRBJ2-1, with a weak D call TRBD2 (6 bases). TRBV23-1 falls under the ORF class, with uncertain function. The length of the CDR3 is 16 residues. Trimming left V 4 bases short and J 0 bases short, with 13 bases between. The CDR3 loop reads CASSPLLAHSYNEQFF. CDR3 sequence (DNA): TGCGCCAGCAGTCCCCTCCTAGCGCACTCCTACAATGAGCAGTTCTTC.

A few counts support this clonotype. The J gene is TRBJ1-5, the V gene TRBV4-1; D remains ambiguous. The V gene lost 0 bases and the J gene lost 7 bases, with 13 bases spanning the gap. The CDR3 is 15 amino acids. Per germline, CDR1 MGHRA and CDR2 YSYEKL. CDR3 sequence reads: CASSQDTRARQPQHF. The CDR3 DNA reads as TGCGCCAGCAGCCAAGATACAAGGGCTAGGCAGCCCCAGCATTTT.

The chain couples TRBV29-1 to TRBJ2-5; D is perhaps TRBD1 (5 bases). This CDR3 comprises 12 residues. V gave up 3 bases and J gave up 4 bases, with 9 bases separating them. Germline V gene lookup returns CDR1 SQVTM and CDR2 ANQGSEA. The CDR3 protein is CSVDRAVETQYF. CDR3 DNA sequence: TGCAGCGTTGACAGGGCGGTAGAGACCCAGTACTTC.

In this sample, this clonotype turned up many times. DNA of the CDR3: TGTGCCAGCAGCTCCCGACAGAACACGAACACCGGGGAGCTGTTTTTT. Protein product: CASSSRQNTNTGELFF. V gene TRBV11-2 combines with J gene TRBJ2-2; maybe TRBD1 (5 bases). Per the germline V gene, CDR1 is SGHAT and CDR2 is FQNNGV. The CDR3 contains 16 residues. Between the trimmed V and J ends, which lost 4 bases and 0 bases, there was a span of 12 bases.

This clonotype occurred many times. The junction shows a germline mismatch at one end, possibly a read error. This chain joins TRBV5-1 and TRBJ2-6; perhaps TRBD1 as D (5 bases). The CDR3 is made up of 15 amino acids. CDR1 is SGHRS, CDR2 YFSETQ, per germline. The CDR3 DNA reads as TGCGCCAGCAGCTTCCGTGGGGCTGGGGCCAACGTGCTGACTTTC. This translates into CASSFRGAGANVLTF. The whole variable domain, remainder taken from reference TRBV5-1 and TRBJ2-6, is KAGVTQTPRYLIKTRGQQVTLSCSPISGHRSVSWYQQTPGQGLQFLFEYFSETQRNKGNFPGRFSGRQFSNSRSEMNVSTLELGDSALYLCASSFRGAGANVLTFGAGSRLTVL.

Ten or more counts support this clonotype. The genes are TRBV18 and TRBJ2-7; no clear D gene. CDR1 and CDR2 from the germline V gene are KGHSH and LQKENI. The CDR3 runs to 13 residues. The V and J ends lost 2 bases and 2 bases respectively, with 7 bases between them. CDR3 sequence reads: CASSPGVPYEQYV. CDR3 bases: TGTGCCAGCTCACCAGGGGTCCCCTACGAGCAGTACGTC.

This clonotype has ten or more counts. The chain couples TRBV9 to TRBJ2-5; 8 nucleotides match TRBD2. The CDR3 spans 17 residues. J lost 1 base, V lost 2 bases, and 10 bases had no gene match. CDR1 is SGDLS, CDR2 YYNGEE, per germline. The CDR3 sequence is CASSVMSGGGVQETQYF. The CDR3 bases are TGTGCCAGCAGCGTGATGAGCGGGGGAGGGGTCCAAGAGACCCAGTACTTC.

V gene TRBV7-3 combines with J gene TRBJ1-1; no reliable D call. The germline CDR1 and CDR2 sequences are SGHTA and FQGTGA. The V end was cut by 1 base, the J end by 3 bases, with 6 bases between. There are 13 residues in the CDR3. CDR3 coding DNA: TGTGCCAGCAGCTTAAGGGAGGACACTGAAGCTTTCTTT. Translation gives CASSLREDTEAFF.

This clonotype has just a few counts. This chain connects TRBV6-5 to TRBJ1-5, with TRBD1 as a possible D gene (5 bases). CDR1 and CDR2 from the germline V gene are MNHEY and SVGAGI. V dropped 0 bases and J dropped 1 base, with 10 bases sitting between them. The CDR3 runs 16 residues. The CDR3 is CASSYSGDDSNQPQHF. In DNA, the CDR3 is TGTGCCAGCAGTTACTCGGGGGATGACAGCAATCAGCCCCAGCATTTT.

This clonotype appeared many times. At one of its ends the junction is not consistent with the germline gene, which may arise from a read error. The chain joins TRBV7-9 to TRBJ2-3; D gene ambiguous. Germline V gene sequence: CDR1 SEHNR, CDR2 FQNEAQ (reference sequence). This CDR3 is built from 10 residues. Here the CDR3 reads CASSPLGLPF. As DNA, the CDR3 is TGTGCCAGCAGCCCCCTCGGTTTGCCTTTT.

This clonotype came up many times. This chain uses TRBV24-1 with TRBJ1-4, with 7 bases identical to TRBD1. In germline, CDR1 is KGHDR, CDR2 SFDVKD. V lost 0 bases, J lost 8 bases, and 2 bases stayed unmatched. The CDR3 runs to 14 residues. CDR3 protein: CATSDLSTGEKLFF. In nucleotides, the CDR3 is TGTGCCACCAGTGATTTGTCGACAGGGGAAAAACTGTTTTTT.

This clonotype occurred many times. The chain uses TRBV12-3 or TRBV12-4 and TRBJ2-7, with D maybe TRBD1 (6 bases). The CDR3 has 18 amino acids. V dropped 4 bases and J dropped 0 bases, with 22 bases sitting between them. The CDR3, as DNA: TGTGCCAGCAGTTCTACCCTTGGTGGACAGTCAAGCTCCTACGAGCAGTACTTC. This gives the protein CASSSTLGGQSSSYEQYF.

This clonotype has only a few counts. The CDR3 is CASSLDQMGLNQETQYF. As DNA, the CDR3 is TGTGCCAGCAGCTTAGATCAAATGGGACTAAACCAAGAGACCCAGTACTTC. This sequence joins TRBV11-2 and TRBJ2-5; 7 positions agree with TRBD2. V dropped 0 bases and J dropped 0; count of bases not matched to a gene: 7. Looked up from germline, CDR1 is SGHAT and CDR2 is FQNNGV. The CDR3 sequence is 17 residues long.

This clonotype was detected only a few times. The rearrangement uses TRBV5-4 and TRBJ2-6, with D possibly matching TRBD1 (5 bases). V shed 0 bases and J shed 4 bases, with 8 bases lying between them. This CDR3 contains 15 residues. From germline, CDR1 is SGHNT and CDR2 YYREEE (reference sequence). CDR3: CASSLEGAGANVLTF. CDR3 nucleotides: TGTGCCAGCAGCTTGGAAGGGGCCGGGGCCAACGTCCTGACTTTC.

The sample holds a few counts of this clonotype. J is TRBJ2-1 and V is TRBV7-9; D uncertain. The V end lost 1 base, the J end lost 6 bases, and 7 bases lay between the germline ends. CDR1 SEHNR and CDR2 FQNEAQ come from the germline V gene (reference sequence). The CDR3 covers 13 residues. CDR3 sequence reads: CASSLVSSNEQFF. The DNA of the CDR3 is TGTGCCAGCAGCTTAGTATCTTCCAATGAGCAGTTCTTC.

The table lists this clonotype with many counts. This chain connects TRBV12-3 or TRBV12-4 to TRBJ1-2; D is uncertain. Trimming left V 6 bases short and J 8 bases short, with 16 bases between. The CDR3 runs 13 residues. CDR3 loop: CASRPTMRVGYTF. For the CDR3, the DNA is TGTGCCAGCAGACCTACCATGAGGGTCGGCTACACCTTC.

This clonotype was observed many times. V and J are TRBV6-5 and TRBJ2-7; D is possibly TRBD2 (5 bases). V shed 4 bases and J shed 0 bases, with 19 bases lying between them. Per the germline V gene, CDR1 is MNHEY and CDR2 is SVGAGI. This CDR3 has 17 residues. This chain's CDR3 is CASSFSFEGSGSYEQYF. In DNA, the CDR3 is TGTGCCAGCAGTTTTAGTTTCGAGGGAAGTGGCTCCTACGAGCAGTACTTC.

A few counts support this clonotype. This sequence joins TRBV27 and TRBJ1-5; D remains ambiguous. This CDR3 comprises 14 residues. In germline, CDR1 is MNHEY, CDR2 SMNVEV (reference sequence). V lost 3 bases and J lost 3, with 9 bases in between. CDR3 amino acids: CASSFRSYNQPQHF. For the CDR3, the DNA is TGTGCCAGCAGTTTTCGCAGCTACAATCAGCCCCAGCATTTT.

This clonotype was counted many times. The chain links TRBV12-3 or TRBV12-4 to TRBJ2-4; TRBD1 might be the D (6 bases). The CDR3 loop spans 16 amino acids. V lost 6 bases, J lost 0 bases, and 15 bases lay in between. The CDR3 reads CASRGGDLLAKNIQYF. In DNA form, the CDR3 reads TGTGCCAGCAGAGGGGGTGACCTGCTAGCCAAAAACATTCAGTACTTC.

The genes are TRBV2 and TRBJ2-5; the match to TRBD2 covers 8 bases. After removal of 6 bases from V and 1 base from J, the junction contained 7 bases not matched to a gene. The germline CDR1 and CDR2 sequences are SNHLY and FYNNEI. This CDR3 region has 15 residues. CDR3 amino acids: CASRELSGAQETQYF. The CDR3 bases are TGTGCCAGCAGAGAACTTAGCGGGGCCCAAGAGACCCAGTACTTC.

The V call is TRBV11-1, the J call TRBJ1-1; D might be TRBD1 (5 bases). The germline gives CDR1 SGHAT, CDR2 FQDESV (reference sequence). This CDR3 is built from 14 residues. The ends were cut back, 4 bases at V and 7 bases at J, with 16 bases in the middle. The CDR3 sequence: CASSWRGERVEAFF. CDR3 bases: TGTGCCAGCAGCTGGAGGGGCGAACGGGTTGAAGCTTTCTTT.

This clonotype was found many times. The chain employs TRBV4-1 and TRBJ2-5, with D hard to call. The V gene's germline CDR1 is MGHRA and CDR2 YSYEKL. CDR3 size: 14 residues. Trimming pared 3 bases from V and 3 bases from J, leaving 11 bases between. CDR3 in DNA: TGCGCCAGCAGCCACCGAGCAGTGGAAGAGACCCAGTACTTC. Translation gives CASSHRAVEETQYF.

The genes are TRBV4-3 and TRBJ1-4, with D possibly TRBD1 on 5 matching bases. This CDR3 contains 14 residues. V was cut by 4 bases and J by 8 bases, with 14 bases left in between. Germline CDR1 LGHNA, CDR2 YSLEER. CDR3 sequence reads: CASSRARGGEKLFF. In DNA form, the CDR3 reads TGCGCCAGCAGCCGAGCACGTGGGGGGGAAAAACTGTTTTTT.

The sample holds many counts of this clonotype. V gene TRBV14 combines with J gene TRBJ2-5, with 8 bases that match TRBD1. Trimming removed 5 bases from V and 4 bases from J; junction bases left unmatched: 6. This CDR3 comprises 14 residues. CDR1 and CDR2 (germline): SGHDN, FVKESK. For the CDR3, the DNA is TGTGCCAGCAGCGCCTGGACAGGGAGAGAGACCCAGTACTTC. It translates to CASSAWTGRETQYF.

In this sample, this clonotype turned up many times. The V call is TRBV6-4, the J call TRBJ2-1; 7 bases are a match to TRBD2. The V gene end was trimmed by 2 bases and the J gene end by 5 bases; junction bases not matched to a gene: 3. The CDR3 covers 14 residues. The germline gives CDR1 MRHNA, CDR2 SNTAGT. The CDR3 DNA reads TGTGCCAGCAGTGACGGACTAGAAAACAATGAGCAGTTCTTC. Protein: CASSDGLENNEQFF.

The genes are TRBV9 and TRBJ2-2; D is undetermined. CDR3 size: 16 residues. From germline, CDR1 is SGDLS and CDR2 YYNGEE. V lost 0 bases and J 1 base, leaving 10 bases between the germline ends. This CDR3 reads CASSVAALRNTGELFF. DNA of the CDR3: TGTGCCAGCAGCGTAGCCGCCTTGCGGAACACCGGGGAGCTGTTTTTT.

Ten or more counts support this clonotype. This chain uses TRBV28 with TRBJ2-1; D is perhaps TRBD1 (6 bases). Deletions cut 3 bases from V and 8 bases from J, with 14 bases between. The CDR3 is 14 residues long. CDR1 and CDR2 from the germline V gene are MDHEN and SYDVKM. Here the CDR3 reads CASSFQPGAHEQFF. DNA of the CDR3: TGTGCCAGCAGTTTCCAACCAGGGGCGCATGAGCAGTTCTTC.

Only a few counts were recorded for this clonotype. V usage is TRBV7-8 and J usage is TRBJ2-3, with TRBD1 matching over 9 bases. J gave up 4 bases and V 2 bases, and 4 bases lay outside the gene matches. The CDR3 contains 15 residues. The germline CDR1 and CDR2 sequences are SGHVS and FQNEAQ. The DNA for the CDR3 is TGTGCCAGCAGCTTAAGGACAGGGGTTGCAGATACGCAGTATTTT. Protein product: CASSLRTGVADTQYF.

In its sample, this clonotype was seen many times. This chain links TRBV20-1 with TRBJ1-1; D remains unclear. The germline gives CDR1 DFQATT, CDR2 SNEGSKA (reference sequence). The V end lost 2 bases, the J end lost 1 base, and 5 bases lay between the germline ends. The length of the CDR3 is 12 residues. This CDR3 is CSARPRNTEAFF. The DNA for the CDR3 is TGCAGTGCTAGACCCCGGAACACTGAAGCTTTCTTT.

This clonotype was seen at least ten times. The chain is built from TRBV29-1 and TRBJ2-7, with 8 bases identical to TRBD1. CDR1 SQVTM and CDR2 ANQGSEA come from the germline V gene. This CDR3 is 14 amino acids long. V dropped 4 bases and J dropped 7; count of bases not matched to a gene: 12. CDR3 residues: CSVARQGAIREQYF. CDR3 DNA sequence: TGCAGCGTTGCCCGCCAGGGGGCGATACGGGAGCAGTACTTC.